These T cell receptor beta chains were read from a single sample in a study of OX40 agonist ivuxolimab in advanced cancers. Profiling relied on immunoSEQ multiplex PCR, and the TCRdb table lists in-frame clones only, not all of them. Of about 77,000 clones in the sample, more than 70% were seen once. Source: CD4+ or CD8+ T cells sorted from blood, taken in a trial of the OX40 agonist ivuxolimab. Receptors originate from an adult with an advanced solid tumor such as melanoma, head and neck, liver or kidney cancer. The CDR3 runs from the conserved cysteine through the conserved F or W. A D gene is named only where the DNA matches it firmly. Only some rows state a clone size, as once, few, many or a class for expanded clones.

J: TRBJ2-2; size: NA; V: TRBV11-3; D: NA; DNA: TGTGCCAGCAGCTCCACCCCGGGGGACACCGGGGAGCTGTTTTTT; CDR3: CASSSTPGDTGELFF
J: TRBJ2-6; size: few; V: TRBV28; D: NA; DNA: TGTGCCAGCACAAATCCCTCTGGGGCCAACGTCCTGACTTTC; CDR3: CASTNPSGANVLTF
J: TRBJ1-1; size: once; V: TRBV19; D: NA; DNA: TGTGCCAGTCGGGATGGACGCGGGGCGTCCCGGGGTGAAGCTTTCTTT; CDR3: CASRDGRGASRGEAFF
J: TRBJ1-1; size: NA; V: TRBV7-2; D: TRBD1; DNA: TGTGCCAGCAGCTTAGCGGCAGGGGGCAGTACTGAAGCTTTCTTT; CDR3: CASSLAAGGSTEAFF
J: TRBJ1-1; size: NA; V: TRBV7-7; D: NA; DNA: TGTGCCAGCAGCTTGGACCCTAACACTGAAGCTTTCTTT; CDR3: CASSLDPNTEAFF
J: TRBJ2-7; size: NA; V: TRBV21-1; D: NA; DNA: TGTGCCAGCAGTCTCCCAAGGGAGTCCCCCATTGAGCAGTACTTC; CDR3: CASSLPRESPIEQYF
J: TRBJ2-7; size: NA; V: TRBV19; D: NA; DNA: TGTGCCAGTAGTATGATCGGCTCCTACGAGCAGTACTTC; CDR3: CASSMIGSYEQYF
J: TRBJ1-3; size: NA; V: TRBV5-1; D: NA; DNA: TGCGCCAGCAGGGTGGCGCTCGGGACTGGAAACACCATATATTTT; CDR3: CASRVALGTGNTIYF
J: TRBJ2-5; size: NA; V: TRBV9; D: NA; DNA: TGTGCCAGCAGCCCAATTTTGGGACAACACCAAGAGACCCAGTACTTC; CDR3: CASSPILGQHQETQYF
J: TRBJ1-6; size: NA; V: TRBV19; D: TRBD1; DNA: TGTGCCACCACGGACAGGGGCGGTTCACCCCTCCACTTT; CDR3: CATTDRGGSPLHF
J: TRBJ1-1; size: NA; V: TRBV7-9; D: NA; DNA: TGTGCCAGCAGCCGCGGTGAAGCTTTCTTT; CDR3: CASSRGEAFF
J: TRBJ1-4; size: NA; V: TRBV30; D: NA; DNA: TGTGCCTGGAGGTTCGACAGAGGAGGTGGAAAACTGTTTTTT; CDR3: CAWRFDRGGGKLFF